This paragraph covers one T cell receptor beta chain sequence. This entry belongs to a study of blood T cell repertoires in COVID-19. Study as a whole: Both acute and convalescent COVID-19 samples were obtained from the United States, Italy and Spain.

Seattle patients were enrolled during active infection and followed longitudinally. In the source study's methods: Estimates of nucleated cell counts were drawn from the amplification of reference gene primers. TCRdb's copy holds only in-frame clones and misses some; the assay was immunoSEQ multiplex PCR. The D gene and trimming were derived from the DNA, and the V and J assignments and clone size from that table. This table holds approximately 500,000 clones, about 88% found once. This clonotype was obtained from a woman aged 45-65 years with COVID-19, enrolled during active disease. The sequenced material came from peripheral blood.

The CDR3 loop is CASSRDRVNYGYTF. CDR3 nucleotides: TGTGCCAGCAGTAGGGACAGGGTGAACTATGGCTACACCTTC. This sequence joins TRBV6-5 and TRBJ1-2; 9 bases are a match to TRBD1. The germline gives CDR1 MNHEY, CDR2 SVGAGI. The J segment lost 2 bases and the V segment lost 5 bases, leaving 3 bases of the junction unmatched. CDR3 length: 14 residues.